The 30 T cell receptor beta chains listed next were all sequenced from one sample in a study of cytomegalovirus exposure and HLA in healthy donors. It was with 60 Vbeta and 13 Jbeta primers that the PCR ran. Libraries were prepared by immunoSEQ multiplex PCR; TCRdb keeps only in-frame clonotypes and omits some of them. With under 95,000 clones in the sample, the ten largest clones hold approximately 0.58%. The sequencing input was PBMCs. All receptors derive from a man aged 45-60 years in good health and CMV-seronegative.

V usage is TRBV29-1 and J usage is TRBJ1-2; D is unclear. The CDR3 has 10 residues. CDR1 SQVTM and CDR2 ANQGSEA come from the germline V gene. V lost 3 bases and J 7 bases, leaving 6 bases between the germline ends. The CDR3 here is CSVDEGGYTF. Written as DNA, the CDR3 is TGCAGCGTTGATGAGGGTGGCTACACCTTC.

CDR3 sequence: CASSFGQGVYEQYF. CDR3 nucleotides: TGCGCCAGCAGCTTCGGCCAGGGTGTCTACGAGCAGTACTTC. The V call is TRBV5-1, the J call TRBJ2-7; D perhaps matches TRBD1 (5 bases). V lost 2 bases, J lost 3 bases, and 12 bases lay in between. The CDR3 spans 14 residues. CDR1 and CDR2 (germline): SGHRS, YFSETQ. The variable domain in full, with the rest retrieved from reference TRBV5-1 and TRBJ2-7, is KAGVTQTPRYLIKTRGQQVTLSCSPISGHRSVSWYQQTPGQGLQFLFEYFSETQRNKGNFPGRFSGRQFSNSRSEMNVSTLELGDSALYLCASSFGQGVYEQYFGPGTRLTVT.

The chain's CDR3 is CASSVGDGTGAVYSNQPQHF. DNA of the CDR3: TGTGCCAGCAGCGTGGGTGACGGGACAGGGGCCGTCTATAGCAATCAGCCCCAGCATTTT. V usage is TRBV9 and J usage is TRBJ1-5; 10 positions match TRBD1. The germline gives CDR1 SGDLS, CDR2 YYNGEE. Trimming cost V 2 bases and J 0 bases; bases outside gene matches: 14. This CDR3 has 20 amino acids. The entire variable domain, with the rest obtained from reference TRBV9 and TRBJ1-5, is as follows: DSGVTQTPKHLITATGQRVTLRCSPRSGDLSVYWYQQSLDQGLQFLIQYYNGEERAKGNILERFSAQQFPDLHSELNLSSLELGDSALYFCASSVGDGTGAVYSNQPQHFGDGTRLSIL.

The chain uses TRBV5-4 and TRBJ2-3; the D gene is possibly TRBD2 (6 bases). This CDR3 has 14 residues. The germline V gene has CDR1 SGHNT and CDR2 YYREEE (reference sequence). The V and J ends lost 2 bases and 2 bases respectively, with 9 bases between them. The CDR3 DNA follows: TGTGCCAGCAGCTTCGCGGGACTCACAGATACGCAGTATTTT. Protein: CASSFAGLTDTQYF.

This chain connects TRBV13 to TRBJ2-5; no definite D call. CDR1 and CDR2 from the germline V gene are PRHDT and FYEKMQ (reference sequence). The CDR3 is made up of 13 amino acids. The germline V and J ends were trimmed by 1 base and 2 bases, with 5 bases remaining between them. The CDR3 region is CASSLEHQETQYF. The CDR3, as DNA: TGTGCCAGCAGCTTAGAGCATCAAGAGACCCAGTACTTC. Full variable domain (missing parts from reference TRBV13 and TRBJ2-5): AAGVIQSPRHLIKEKRETATLKCYPIPRHDTVYWYQQGPGQDPQFLISFYEKMQSDKGSIPDRFSAQQFSDYHSELNMSSLELGDSALYFCASSLEHQETQYFGPGTRLLVL.

The CDR3 loop is CASSFLDRNPYLYNSPLHF. The CDR3, as DNA: TGTGCCAGCAGCTTCCTGGACAGGAACCCTTACCTATATAATTCACCCCTCCACTTT. The chain uses TRBV7-2 and TRBJ1-6; 7 bases agree with TRBD1. This CDR3 has 19 amino acids. V lost 3 bases, J lost 4 bases, and 15 bases stayed unmatched. Germline CDR1 is SGHTA and CDR2 is FQGNSA. Variable domain in full (rest from reference TRBV7-2 and TRBJ1-6): GAGVSQSPSNKVTEKGKDVELRCDPISGHTALYWYRQSLGQGLEFLIYFQGNSAPDKSGLPSDRFSAERTGGSVSTLTIQRTQQEDSAVYLCASSFLDRNPYLYNSPLHFGNGTRLTVT.

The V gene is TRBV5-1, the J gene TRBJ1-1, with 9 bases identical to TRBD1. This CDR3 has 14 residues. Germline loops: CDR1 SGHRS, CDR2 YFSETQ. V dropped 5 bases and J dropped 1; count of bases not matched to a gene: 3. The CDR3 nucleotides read TGCGCCAGCAGTCCGACAGGGGGGAACACTGAAGCTTTCTTT. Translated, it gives CASSPTGGNTEAFF.

The CDR3 region is CASSYWPPNYGYTF. CDR3 bases: TGTGCCAGCAGTTATTGGCCCCCTAACTATGGCTACACCTTC. The V and J genes are TRBV6-5 and TRBJ1-2; no clear D. Germline assignment: CDR1 MNHEY and CDR2 SVGAGI. V was trimmed by 3 bases and J by 0 bases, leaving 8 bases between them. The CDR3 sequence is 14 residues long.

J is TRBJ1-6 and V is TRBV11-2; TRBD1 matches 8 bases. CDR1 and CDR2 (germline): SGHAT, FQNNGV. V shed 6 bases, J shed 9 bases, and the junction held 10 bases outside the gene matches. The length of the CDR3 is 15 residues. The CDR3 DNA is TGTGCCAGCAGTTTTTGGACAGGGCGCGTTTCACCCCTCCACTTT. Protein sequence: CASSFWTGRVSPLHF.

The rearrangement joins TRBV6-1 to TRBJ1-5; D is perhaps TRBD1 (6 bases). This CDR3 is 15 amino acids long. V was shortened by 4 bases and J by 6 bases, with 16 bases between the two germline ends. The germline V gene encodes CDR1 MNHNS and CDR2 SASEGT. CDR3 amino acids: CASSANRVLSQPQHF. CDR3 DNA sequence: TGTGCCAGCAGTGCCAACAGGGTGTTGAGTCAGCCCCAGCATTTT.

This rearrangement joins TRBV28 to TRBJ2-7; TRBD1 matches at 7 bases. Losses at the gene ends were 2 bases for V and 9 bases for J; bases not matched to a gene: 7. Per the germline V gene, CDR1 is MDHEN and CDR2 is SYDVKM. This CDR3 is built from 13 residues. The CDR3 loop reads CASSLGQVSGQYF. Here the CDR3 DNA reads TGTGCCAGCAGTTTAGGACAGGTATCTGGGCAGTACTTC.

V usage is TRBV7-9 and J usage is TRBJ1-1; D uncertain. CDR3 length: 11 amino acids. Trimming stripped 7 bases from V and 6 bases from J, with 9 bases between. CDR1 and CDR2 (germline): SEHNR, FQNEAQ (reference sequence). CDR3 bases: TGTGCCAGCACCCGGGAGTCTGAAGCTTTCTTT. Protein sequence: CASTRESEAFF.

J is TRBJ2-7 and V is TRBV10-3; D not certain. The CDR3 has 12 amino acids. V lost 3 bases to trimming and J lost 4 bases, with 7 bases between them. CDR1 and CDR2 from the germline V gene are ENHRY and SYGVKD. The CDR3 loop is CAISERAYEQYF. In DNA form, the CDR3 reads TGTGCCATCAGTGAAAGAGCATACGAGCAGTACTTC.

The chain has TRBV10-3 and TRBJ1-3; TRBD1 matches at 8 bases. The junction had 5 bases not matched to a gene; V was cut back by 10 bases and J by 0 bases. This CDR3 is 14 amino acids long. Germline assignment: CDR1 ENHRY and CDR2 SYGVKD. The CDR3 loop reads CATDRGDSGNTIYF. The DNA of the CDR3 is TGTGCCACCGACAGGGGAGACTCTGGAAACACCATATATTTT.

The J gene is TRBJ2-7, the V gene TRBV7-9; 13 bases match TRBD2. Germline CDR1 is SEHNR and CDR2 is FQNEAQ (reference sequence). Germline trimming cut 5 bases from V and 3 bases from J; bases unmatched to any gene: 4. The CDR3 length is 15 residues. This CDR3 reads CASSPRTSGGYEQYF. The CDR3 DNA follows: TGTGCCAGCAGCCCGCGGACTAGCGGGGGCTACGAGCAGTACTTC. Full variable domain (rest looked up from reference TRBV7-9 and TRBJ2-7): DTGVSQNPRHKITKRGQNVTFRCDPISEHNRLYWYRQTLGQGPEFLTYFQNEAQLEKSRLLSDRFSAERPKGSFSTLEIQRTEQGDSAMYLCASSPRTSGGYEQYFGPGTRLTVT.

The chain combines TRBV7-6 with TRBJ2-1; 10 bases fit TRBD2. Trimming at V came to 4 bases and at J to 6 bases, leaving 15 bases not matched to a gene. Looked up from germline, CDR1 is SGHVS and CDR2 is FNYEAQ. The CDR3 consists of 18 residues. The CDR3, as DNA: TGTGCCAGCAGCTACGACACTAGCGGGGCGCTCTCGAGCAATGAGCAGTTCTTC. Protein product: CASSYDTSGALSSNEQFF.

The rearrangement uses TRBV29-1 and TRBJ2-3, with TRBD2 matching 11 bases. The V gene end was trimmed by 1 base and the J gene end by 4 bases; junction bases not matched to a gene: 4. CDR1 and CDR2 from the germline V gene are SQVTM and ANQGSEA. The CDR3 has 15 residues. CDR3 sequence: CSVEALAGGADTQYF. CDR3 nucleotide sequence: TGCAGCGTTGAAGCTCTAGCGGGGGGCGCAGATACGCAGTATTTT.

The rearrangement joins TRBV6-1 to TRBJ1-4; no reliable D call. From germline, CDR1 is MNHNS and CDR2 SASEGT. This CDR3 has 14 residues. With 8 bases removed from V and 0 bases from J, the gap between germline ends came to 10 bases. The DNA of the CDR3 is TGTGCCAGCTTACACAAAACAACTAATGAAAAACTGTTTTTT. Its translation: CASLHKTTNEKLFF.

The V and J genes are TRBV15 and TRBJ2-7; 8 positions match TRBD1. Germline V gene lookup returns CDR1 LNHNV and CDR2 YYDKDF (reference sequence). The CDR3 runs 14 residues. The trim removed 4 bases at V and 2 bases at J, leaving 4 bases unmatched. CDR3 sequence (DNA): TGTGCCACCAGCAACTACAGGGGGACCTACGAGCAGTACTTC. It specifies CATSNYRGTYEQYF.

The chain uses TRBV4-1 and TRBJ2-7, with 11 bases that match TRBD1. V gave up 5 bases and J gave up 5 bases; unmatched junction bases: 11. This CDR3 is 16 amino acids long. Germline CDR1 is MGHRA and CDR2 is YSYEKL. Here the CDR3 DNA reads TGCGCCAGCAGCGTGGACGGGGGGACAGGGGGGGACGAGCAGTACTTC. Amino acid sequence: CASSVDGGTGGDEQYF.

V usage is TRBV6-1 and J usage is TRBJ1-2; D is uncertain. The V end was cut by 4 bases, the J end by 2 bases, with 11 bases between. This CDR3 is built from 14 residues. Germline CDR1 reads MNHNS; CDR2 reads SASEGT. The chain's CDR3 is CASSAWTGNYGYTF. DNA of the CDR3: TGTGCCAGCAGTGCTTGGACGGGGAACTATGGCTACACCTTC.

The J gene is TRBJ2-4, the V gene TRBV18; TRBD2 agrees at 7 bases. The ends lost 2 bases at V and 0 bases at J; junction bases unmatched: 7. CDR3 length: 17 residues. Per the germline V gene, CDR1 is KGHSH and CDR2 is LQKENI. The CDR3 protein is CASSPSGGSGAKNIQYF. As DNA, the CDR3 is TGTGCCAGCTCACCATCGGGGGGTTCTGGAGCCAAAAACATTCAGTACTTC.

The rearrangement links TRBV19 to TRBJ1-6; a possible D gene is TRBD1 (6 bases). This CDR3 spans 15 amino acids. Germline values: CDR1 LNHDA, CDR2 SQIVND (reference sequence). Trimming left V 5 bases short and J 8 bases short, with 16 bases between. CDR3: CASSPQGRMDSPLHF. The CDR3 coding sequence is TGTGCCAGTAGTCCGCAGGGGCGTATGGATTCACCCCTCCACTTT.

CDR3: CASREVRVDQPQHF. As DNA, the CDR3 is TGTGCCAGCAGAGAGGTCAGGGTGGATCAGCCCCAGCATTTT. V usage is TRBV2 and J usage is TRBJ1-5, with D perhaps matching TRBD1 (5 bases). Between the trimmed V and J ends, which lost 6 bases and 5 bases, there was a span of 14 bases. CDR3 length equals 14 residues. CDR1 and CDR2 (germline): SNHLY, FYNNEI.

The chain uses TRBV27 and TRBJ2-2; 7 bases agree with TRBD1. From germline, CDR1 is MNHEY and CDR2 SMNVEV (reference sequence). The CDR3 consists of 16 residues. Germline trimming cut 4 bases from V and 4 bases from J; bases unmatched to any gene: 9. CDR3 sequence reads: CASSYLAQGFTGELFF. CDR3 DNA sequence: TGTGCCAGCAGTTATCTAGCACAGGGGTTCACCGGGGAGCTGTTTTTT.

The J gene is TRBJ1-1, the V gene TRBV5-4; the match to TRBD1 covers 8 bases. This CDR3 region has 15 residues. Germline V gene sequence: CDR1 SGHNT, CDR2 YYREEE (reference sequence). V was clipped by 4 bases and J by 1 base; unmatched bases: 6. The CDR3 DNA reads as TGTGCCAGCAGCCTCTGGACAGGGACGAACACTGAAGCTTTCTTT. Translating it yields CASSLWTGTNTEAFF. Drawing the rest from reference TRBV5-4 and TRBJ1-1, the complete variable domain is ETGVTQSPTHLIKTRGQQVTLRCSSQSGHNTVSWYQQALGQGPQFIFQYYREEENGRGNFPPRFSGLQFPNYSSELNVNALELDDSALYLCASSLWTGTNTEAFFGQGTRLTVV.

The CDR3 sequence is CASSRQGVAKNIQYF. The CDR3 region has the DNA TGTGCCAGTAGTAGGCAAGGGGTTGCCAAAAACATTCAGTACTTC. V gene TRBV19 combines with J gene TRBJ2-4; perhaps TRBD1 as D (5 bases). V was clipped by 4 bases and J by 1 base, with 11 bases between them. Germline V gene sequence: CDR1 LNHDA, CDR2 SQIVND (reference sequence). The CDR3 is made up of 15 amino acids.

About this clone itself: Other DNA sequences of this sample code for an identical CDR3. The CDR3 is CASSPRGQGADTGELFF. The CDR3 DNA reads TGTGCCAGCTCACCCCGAGGACAGGGGGCTGACACCGGGGAGCTGTTTTTT. The rearrangement links TRBV18 to TRBJ2-2, with TRBD1 matching over 11 bases. V shed 3 bases, J shed 3 bases, and the junction held 6 bases outside the gene matches. The CDR3 loop spans 17 amino acids. In germline, CDR1 is KGHSH, CDR2 LQKENI.

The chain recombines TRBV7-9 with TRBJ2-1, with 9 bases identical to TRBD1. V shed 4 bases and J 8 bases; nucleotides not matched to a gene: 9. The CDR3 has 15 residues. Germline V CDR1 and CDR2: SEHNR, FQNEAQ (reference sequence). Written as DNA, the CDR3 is TGTGCCAGCAGCTCCGCCGGGACAGGGTACCATGAGCAGTTCTTC. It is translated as CASSSAGTGYHEQFF.

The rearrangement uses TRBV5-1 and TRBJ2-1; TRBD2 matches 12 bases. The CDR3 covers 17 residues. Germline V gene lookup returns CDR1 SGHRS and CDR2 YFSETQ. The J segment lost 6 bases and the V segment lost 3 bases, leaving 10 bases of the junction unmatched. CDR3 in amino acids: CASSSIASGGAINEQFF. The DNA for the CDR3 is TGCGCCAGCAGCTCAATTGCTAGCGGGGGGGCGATCAATGAGCAGTTCTTC. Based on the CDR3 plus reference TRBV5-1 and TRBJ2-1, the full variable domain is KAGVTQTPRYLIKTRGQQVTLSCSPISGHRSVSWYQQTPGQGLQFLFEYFSETQRNKGNFPGRFSGRQFSNSRSEMNVSTLELGDSALYLCASSSIASGGAINEQFFGPGTRLTVL.